This T cell receptor beta chain comes out of a study of cytomegalovirus exposure and HLA in healthy donors. Worth noting for this clone: Other DNA sequences in the sample encode the same CDR3.

V was cut by 6 bases and J by 4 bases, with 9 bases left in between. The CDR3 totals 12 residues. Per germline, CDR1 SEHNR and CDR2 FQNEAQ (reference sequence). The primer mix had 60 Vbeta and 13 Jbeta primers. Profiling relied on immunoSEQ multiplex PCR, and the TCRdb table lists in-frame clones only, not all of them. The sample shows 200,000 or so clones, approximately 81% of them seen only once. The TCR originated in a man aged 50-60 years in good health and CMV-seronegative. The chain combines TRBV7-9 with TRBJ1-2; no reliable D call. Material for sequencing was PBMCs. DNA for the CDR3: TGTGCCAGCAGTTGGGAGGGCTATGGCTACACCTTC. Amino acid sequence: CASSWEGYGYTF.